This is a list of T cell receptor beta chains from one sample in a study of human T cells and chemical hapten exposure. TCRdb re-called the RACE reads through MiXCR, storing one row per CDR3 protein. The table records 150,000 to 200,000 distinct CDR3 sequences, 14% of them present only once. Sequenced material: whole blood, taken in connection with sensitization to the hapten diphenylcyclopropenone (DPC). The receptors were sampled from a woman in her twenties or thirties with alopecia areata. Some clones in this sample may be carry-over from other donors' samples. Both conserved end residues are part of each CDR3.

V,J,CDR3
TRBV29-1,TRBJ2-3,CSVEDRVWGNTQYF
TRBV7-2,TRBJ1-2,CASSLAAPQPDGYTF
TRBV28,TRBJ1-1,CASSPRGRGNTEAFF
TRBV18,TRBJ2-1,CASSQDRGPGNEQFF
TRBV18,TRBJ2-3,CASSPPNQPDTQYF
TRBV12-3/TRBV12-4,TRBJ1-2,CASTTGTGYGYTF
TRBV28,TRBJ1-1,CASTQRGPNTEAFF
TRBV10-3,TRBJ2-7,CATSRGDGYEQYF
TRBV11-2,TRBJ2-3,CASSRGDRGKGDTQYF
TRBV2,TRBJ2-1,CASSGERGLSTWQFF
TRBV12-3/TRBV12-4,TRBJ1-4,CASSLVRGVLFF
TRBV20-1,TRBJ2-2,CSASPGRLKNTGELFF
TRBV14,TRBJ2-3,CASKEIGTDTQYF
TRBV19,TRBJ2-6,CASSIDTSGTSRSGANVLTF
TRBV5-1,TRBJ2-1,CASSPLAGGYNEQFF
TRBV6-1,TRBJ2-2,CASSEVFWGAAPGELFF
TRBV15,TRBJ2-3,CATSRGRVTDTQYF
TRBV7-2,TRBJ2-3,CASSGTSGGAGTDTQYF
TRBV6-2/TRBV6-3,TRBJ2-3,CASGLAGAPGSTDTQYF
TRBV9,TRBJ1-6,CASSVGGFDSPLHF
TRBV3-1,TRBJ1-1,CASSQDSGAAPAFF
TRBV29-1,TRBJ1-5,CSVEEDSSQPQHF
TRBV20-1,TRBJ1-2,CSATERDNYGYTF
TRBV28,TRBJ1-2,CASSSVGYGYTF
TRBV5-8,TRBJ1-1,CASSLVMGQMGTEAFF
TRBV7-8,TRBJ2-7,CASSSLGPGQPYEQYF
TRBV19,TRBJ2-7,CASSRTGRNYEQYF
TRBV6-2/TRBV6-3,TRBJ2-7,CASCRDSNYEQYF
TRBV12-3/TRBV12-4,TRBJ2-5,CASSLIQETQYF
TRBV7-3,TRBJ2-5,CASSLLAGEETQYF
TRBV29-1,TRBJ1-1,CSVDAFSNTEAFF
TRBV7-8,TRBJ2-2,CASSRLGGIRTTGELFF
TRBV4-2,TRBJ1-2,CASSQDTGGSYGYTF
TRBV20-1,TRBJ2-2,CSARQGGTGELFF
TRBV20-1,TRBJ2-3,CSARIPRPGAGDTDTQYF
TRBV6-5,TRBJ2-6,CASRTGSTGANVLTF
TRBV20-1,TRBJ1-1,CSAKTTGMNTEAFF
TRBV29-1,TRBJ2-3,CSVDERTTDTQYF
TRBV5-8,TRBJ1-4,CASSFWADNEKLFF
TRBV25-1,TRBJ1-2,CASSESGQNYGYTF
TRBV29-1,TRBJ1-4,CSVSERANEKLFF
TRBV15,TRBJ2-3,CATTPGGGPDTQYF
TRBV30,TRBJ2-7,CAWSILQGYEQYF
TRBV10-2,TRBJ1-4,CASRGTGTEKLFF
TRBV14,TRBJ1-2,CASSQVRGSGGYTF
TRBV29-1,TRBJ2-3,CSGGHTISTDTQYF
TRBV28,TRBJ1-5,CASSPPTGLGQPQHF
TRBV7-9,TRBJ1-5,CASSLGDQPQHF
TRBV6-2/TRBV6-3,TRBJ2-2,CASRIFTDPNTGELFF
TRBV28,TRBJ2-7,CASSRPTLAGGTPYEQYF
TRBV5-1,TRBJ1-4,CASSGQGEKLFF